The rows below give T cell receptor beta chains drawn from one sample of a study of cytomegalovirus exposure and HLA in healthy donors. Measured with immunoSEQ multiplex PCR; TCRdb has only the in-frame clones, and not every one. The sample comprises roughly 280,000 clones, around 85% of which are singletons, and 0.9% to 1.1% rests with the top ten. Sequenced input: PBMCs. The receptors shown here come from a woman between 18 and 30 years old in good health and CMV-seronegative. The CDR3 runs from the conserved cysteine through the conserved F or W. A D gene is named only where the DNA matches it firmly. Clone size is given for some rows only: seen once, a few or many times, or a class if the clone is expanded.

v_call: TRBV7-2; j_call: TRBJ1-6; d_call: TRBD1; clone_size: .; cdr3_aa: CASNDGGGGIREPLHF; cdr3_nt: TGTGCCAGCAACGACGGAGGGGGCGGTATACGGGAACCCCTCCACTTT
v_call: TRBV18; j_call: TRBJ1-1; d_call: .; clone_size: .; cdr3_aa: CASSTRQENTEAFF; cdr3_nt: TGTGCCAGCTCCACTAGACAGGAGAACACTGAAGCTTTCTTT
v_call: TRBV30; j_call: TRBJ2-7; d_call: .; clone_size: .; cdr3_aa: CAWVLGPGEQYF; cdr3_nt: TGTGCCTGGGTGTTGGGCCCTGGGGAGCAGTACTTC
v_call: TRBV6-5; j_call: TRBJ1-1; d_call: .; clone_size: .; cdr3_aa: CASSQAWGDTEAFF; cdr3_nt: TGTGCCAGCAGTCAAGCTTGGGGGGACACTGAAGCTTTCTTT
v_call: TRBV18; j_call: TRBJ1-5; d_call: .; clone_size: once; cdr3_aa: CASSPGGGGLSNQPQHF; cdr3_nt: TGTGCCAGCTCACCAGGGGGAGGGGGTTTAAGCAATCAGCCCCAGCATTTT
v_call: TRBV27; j_call: TRBJ2-7; d_call: .; clone_size: once; cdr3_aa: CASSSGPSYEQYF; cdr3_nt: TGTGCCAGCAGTTCAGGCCCCTCCTACGAGCAGTACTTC
v_call: TRBV27; j_call: TRBJ2-1; d_call: TRBD2; clone_size: .; cdr3_aa: CASSPGTSGRGNEQFF; cdr3_nt: TGTGCCAGCAGTCCTGGGACTAGCGGGAGAGGGAATGAGCAGTTCTTC
v_call: TRBV29-1; j_call: TRBJ1-1; d_call: TRBD1; clone_size: few; cdr3_aa: CSVDGTGGFMNTEAFF; cdr3_nt: TGCAGCGTTGACGGGACAGGGGGTTTTATGAACACTGAAGCTTTCTTT
v_call: TRBV4-1; j_call: TRBJ1-6; d_call: TRBD1; clone_size: few; cdr3_aa: CASSQAETGIDSPLHF; cdr3_nt: TGCGCCAGCAGCCAAGCGGAGACAGGGATAGATTCACCCCTCCACTTT
v_call: TRBV5-1; j_call: TRBJ2-5; d_call: TRBD1; clone_size: .; cdr3_aa: CASGEQGAQETQYF; cdr3_nt: TGCGCCAGCGGGGAACAGGGGGCTCAAGAGACCCAGTACTTC
v_call: TRBV2; j_call: TRBJ2-3; d_call: TRBD1; clone_size: .; cdr3_aa: CASRENRGTGRTDTQYF; cdr3_nt: TGTGCCAGCAGAGAGAACAGGGGTACCGGACGCACAGATACGCAGTATTTT
v_call: TRBV11-1; j_call: TRBJ2-1; d_call: TRBD2; clone_size: .; cdr3_aa: CASSLGLAGYNEQFF; cdr3_nt: TGTGCCAGCAGCTTGGGACTAGCGGGATACAATGAGCAGTTCTTC
v_call: TRBV5-6; j_call: TRBJ2-7; d_call: .; clone_size: .; cdr3_aa: CASSSPSREQYF; cdr3_nt: TGTGCCAGCAGCTCTCCTAGTCGCGAGCAGTACTTC
v_call: TRBV28; j_call: TRBJ2-2; d_call: .; clone_size: .; cdr3_aa: CASSFIRSGELFF; cdr3_nt: TGTGCCAGCAGTTTTATACGGTCTGGGGAGCTGTTTTTT
v_call: TRBV10-1; j_call: TRBJ1-2; d_call: .; clone_size: .; cdr3_aa: CASSETVNYGYTF; cdr3_nt: TGCGCCAGCAGTGAAACAGTGAACTATGGCTACACCTTC
v_call: TRBV29-1; j_call: TRBJ2-5; d_call: TRBD2; clone_size: .; cdr3_aa: CSAGGGLAGRETQYF; cdr3_nt: TGCAGCGCCGGGGGGGGACTAGCCGGCCGAGAGACCCAGTACTTC
v_call: TRBV27; j_call: TRBJ1-1; d_call: .; clone_size: .; cdr3_aa: CASSLTESDTEAFF; cdr3_nt: TGTGCCAGCAGTCTGACAGAGTCGGACACTGAAGCTTTCTTT
v_call: TRBV6-6; j_call: TRBJ2-7; d_call: TRBD1; clone_size: .; cdr3_aa: CASSYRDRYYEQYF; cdr3_nt: TGTGCCAGCAGTTACAGGGACAGGTACTACGAGCAGTACTTC
v_call: TRBV28; j_call: TRBJ1-2; d_call: .; clone_size: .; cdr3_aa: CASSLSVLFGYTF; cdr3_nt: TGTGCCAGCAGTTTATCCGTTCTCTTCGGCTACACCTTC
v_call: TRBV6-5; j_call: TRBJ1-1; d_call: .; clone_size: .; cdr3_aa: CASIPRGRGNTEAFF; cdr3_nt: TGTGCCAGCATCCCCAGGGGTCGGGGGAACACTGAAGCTTTCTTT
v_call: TRBV7-9; j_call: TRBJ1-2; d_call: .; clone_size: .; cdr3_aa: CASSPERDGGGYTF; cdr3_nt: TGTGCCAGCAGCCCAGAACGGGATGGAGGTGGCTACACCTTC
v_call: TRBV11-3; j_call: TRBJ2-5; d_call: TRBD2; clone_size: .; cdr3_aa: CASSATGLAAETQYF; cdr3_nt: TGTGCCAGCAGCGCCACGGGACTAGCGGCAGAGACCCAGTACTTC
v_call: TRBV7-2; j_call: TRBJ1-5; d_call: .; clone_size: .; cdr3_aa: CASSSTLGPQHF; cdr3_nt: TGTGCCAGCAGCTCGACACTGGGGCCCCAGCATTTT
v_call: TRBV27; j_call: TRBJ2-7; d_call: .; clone_size: once; cdr3_aa: CASSLSTASTYEQYF; cdr3_nt: TGTGCCAGCAGTCTATCCACCGCCTCAACTTACGAGCAGTACTTC
v_call: TRBV2; j_call: TRBJ2-7; d_call: .; clone_size: once; cdr3_aa: CASSERGQTLRNEQYF; cdr3_nt: TGTGCCAGCAGTGAAAGAGGACAGACCCTCCGAAACGAGCAGTACTTC
v_call: TRBV7-2; j_call: TRBJ1-3; d_call: .; clone_size: .; cdr3_aa: CASSFDGSFSGNTIYF; cdr3_nt: TGTGCCAGCAGCTTCGACGGGTCCTTCTCTGGAAACACCATATATTTT
v_call: TRBV5-1; j_call: TRBJ2-1; d_call: .; clone_size: .; cdr3_aa: CASTRGYEQFF; cdr3_nt: TGCGCCAGCACCAGGGGCTATGAGCAGTTCTTC
v_call: TRBV7-8; j_call: TRBJ1-2; d_call: TRBD1; clone_size: .; cdr3_aa: CASSLARDSYGYTF; cdr3_nt: TGTGCCAGCAGCTTAGCCCGGGACAGCTATGGCTACACCTTC
v_call: TRBV10-3; j_call: TRBJ1-3; d_call: .; clone_size: .; cdr3_aa: CATRVSGSGNTIYF; cdr3_nt: TGTGCCACCCGGGTCTCGGGGTCTGGAAACACCATATATTTT
v_call: TRBV5-6; j_call: TRBJ2-2; d_call: TRBD2; clone_size: .; cdr3_aa: CASSSGLAGVSGELFF; cdr3_nt: TGTGCCAGCAGCTCTGGACTAGCGGGAGTCTCCGGGGAGCTGTTTTTT
v_call: TRBV7-8; j_call: TRBJ1-4; d_call: .; clone_size: .; cdr3_aa: CASSKNRDSRGEKLFF; cdr3_nt: TGTGCCAGCAGCAAAAACCGGGACTCGCGGGGTGAAAAACTGTTTTTT
v_call: TRBV4-1; j_call: TRBJ1-4; d_call: .; clone_size: .; cdr3_aa: CASSQDITLTNEKLFF; cdr3_nt: TGCGCCAGCAGCCAAGATATAACTCTCACTAATGAAAAACTGTTTTTT
v_call: TRBV27; j_call: TRBJ2-7; d_call: TRBD2; clone_size: once; cdr3_aa: CASSSAGVLYEQYF; cdr3_nt: TGTGCCAGCAGTTCAGCGGGAGTATTGTACGAGCAGTACTTC
v_call: TRBV6-1; j_call: TRBJ1-1; d_call: .; clone_size: .; cdr3_aa: CASRVGRATTEAFF; cdr3_nt: TGTGCCAGCAGAGTGGGCAGGGCGACGACTGAAGCTTTCTTT
v_call: TRBV29-1; j_call: TRBJ1-2; d_call: .; clone_size: .; cdr3_aa: CSVEDLQVDGYTF; cdr3_nt: TGCAGCGTTGAAGATCTCCAGGTGGATGGCTACACCTTC
v_call: TRBV7-7; j_call: TRBJ2-2; d_call: .; clone_size: .; cdr3_aa: CASSFNPGKGTGELFF; cdr3_nt: TGTGCCAGCAGCTTTAACCCAGGGAAAGGCACCGGGGAGCTGTTTTTT
v_call: TRBV2; j_call: TRBJ2-3; d_call: .; clone_size: .; cdr3_aa: CASSEASRADTQYF; cdr3_nt: TGTGCCAGCAGTGAAGCATCGCGGGCAGATACGCAGTATTTT
v_call: TRBV7-2; j_call: TRBJ2-2; d_call: .; clone_size: .; cdr3_aa: CASSLAGTGIGAGELFF; cdr3_nt: TGTGCCAGCAGCTTAGCGGGTACAGGGATAGGGGCCGGGGAGCTGTTTTTT
v_call: TRBV10-1; j_call: TRBJ2-2; d_call: .; clone_size: .; cdr3_aa: CASSAIVTGELFF; cdr3_nt: TGCGCCAGCAGTGCAATAGTCACCGGGGAGCTGTTTTTT
v_call: TRBV5-1; j_call: TRBJ2-1; d_call: TRBD2; clone_size: .; cdr3_aa: CASSALLGTSGNEQFF; cdr3_nt: TGCGCCAGCAGCGCACTCCTTGGGACTAGCGGAAATGAGCAGTTCTTC
v_call: TRBV27; j_call: TRBJ2-7; d_call: TRBD1; clone_size: .; cdr3_aa: CASSPRQGTYEQYF; cdr3_nt: TGTGCCAGCAGTCCCCGACAGGGCACCTACGAGCAGTACTTC
v_call: TRBV19; j_call: TRBJ1-4; d_call: .; clone_size: .; cdr3_aa: CASSAEQGATNEKLFF; cdr3_nt: TGTGCCAGTAGTGCGGAACAGGGAGCAACTAATGAAAAACTGTTTTTT
v_call: TRBV7-9; j_call: TRBJ1-2; d_call: .; clone_size: .; cdr3_aa: CASSYPNPGLHYGYTF; cdr3_nt: TGTGCCAGCAGCTACCCAAATCCGGGGTTGCACTATGGCTACACCTTC
v_call: TRBV7-8; j_call: TRBJ2-6; d_call: .; clone_size: .; cdr3_aa: CASTGLSSGANVLTF; cdr3_nt: TGTGCTTCGACAGGCCTCTCATCTGGGGCCAACGTCCTGACTTTC
v_call: TRBV4-2; j_call: TRBJ2-7; d_call: .; clone_size: few; cdr3_aa: CASSQVSRGEQYF; cdr3_nt: TGTGCCAGCAGCCAAGTCTCCCGGGGCGAGCAGTACTTC
v_call: TRBV6-1; j_call: TRBJ1-6; d_call: .; clone_size: .; cdr3_aa: CASSDVRSSSYNSPLHF; cdr3_nt: TGTGCCAGCAGTGATGTCAGGTCAAGCTCCTATAATTCACCCCTCCACTTT
v_call: TRBV7-2; j_call: TRBJ2-1; d_call: .; clone_size: .; cdr3_aa: CASSPLLDRFYNEQFF; cdr3_nt: TGTGCCAGCAGCCCGTTACTCGACAGGTTCTACAATGAGCAGTTCTTC
v_call: TRBV11-3; j_call: TRBJ1-4; d_call: TRBD1; clone_size: .; cdr3_aa: CASSLTGAQEKLFF; cdr3_nt: TGTGCCAGCAGCTTGACAGGGGCTCAGGAAAAACTGTTTTTT
v_call: TRBV10-2; j_call: TRBJ2-7; d_call: .; clone_size: .; cdr3_aa: CASSELEYEQYF; cdr3_nt: TGCGCCAGCAGTGAGTTAGAGTACGAGCAGTACTTC
v_call: TRBV6-5; j_call: TRBJ2-3; d_call: TRBD2; clone_size: .; cdr3_aa: CASSYGSGGVDTQYF; cdr3_nt: TGTGCCAGCAGTTACGGTAGCGGGGGGGTGGATACGCAGTATTTT
v_call: TRBV9; j_call: TRBJ2-7; d_call: TRBD1; clone_size: .; cdr3_aa: CASSVATGYEQYF; cdr3_nt: TGTGCCAGCAGCGTAGCGACAGGGTACGAGCAGTACTTC
v_call: TRBV29-1; j_call: TRBJ1-1; d_call: TRBD1; clone_size: .; cdr3_aa: CSAGTGFMNTEAFF; cdr3_nt: TGCAGCGCTGGGACAGGCTTCATGAACACTGAAGCTTTCTTT
v_call: TRBV6-6; j_call: TRBJ1-1; d_call: TRBD1; clone_size: .; cdr3_aa: CASSRTGRMNTEAFF; cdr3_nt: TGTGCCAGCAGTCGGACAGGACGAATGAACACTGAAGCTTTCTTT
v_call: TRBV19; j_call: TRBJ2-3; d_call: TRBD2; clone_size: .; cdr3_aa: CASSILRGSSTDTQYF; cdr3_nt: TGTGCCAGTAGTATTCTCCGCGGGAGCAGCACAGATACGCAGTATTTT
v_call: TRBV19; j_call: TRBJ2-2; d_call: .; clone_size: .; cdr3_aa: CATSLGTGELFF; cdr3_nt: TGTGCCACATCTCTAGGCACCGGGGAGCTGTTTTTT
v_call: TRBV15; j_call: TRBJ2-5; d_call: TRBD2; clone_size: .; cdr3_aa: CATSRGLAGHQETQYF; cdr3_nt: TGTGCCACCAGCAGAGGGCTAGCGGGTCACCAAGAGACCCAGTACTTC